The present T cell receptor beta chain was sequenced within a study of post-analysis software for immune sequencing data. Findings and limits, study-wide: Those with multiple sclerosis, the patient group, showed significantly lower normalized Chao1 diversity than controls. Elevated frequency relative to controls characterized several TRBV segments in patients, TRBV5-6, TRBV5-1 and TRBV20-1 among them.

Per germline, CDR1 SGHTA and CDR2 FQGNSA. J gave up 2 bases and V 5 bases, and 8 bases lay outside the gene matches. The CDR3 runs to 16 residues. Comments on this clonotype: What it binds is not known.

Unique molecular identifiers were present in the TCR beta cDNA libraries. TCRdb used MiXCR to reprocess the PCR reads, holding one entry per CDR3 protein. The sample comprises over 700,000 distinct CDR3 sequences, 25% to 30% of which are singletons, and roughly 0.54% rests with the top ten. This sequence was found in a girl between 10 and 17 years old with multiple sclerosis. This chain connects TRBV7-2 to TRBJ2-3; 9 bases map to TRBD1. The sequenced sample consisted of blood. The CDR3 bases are TGTGCCAGCAGCCCTCGACAGGGGGGGATCACAGATACGCAGTATTTT. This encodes CASSPRQGGITDTQYF.